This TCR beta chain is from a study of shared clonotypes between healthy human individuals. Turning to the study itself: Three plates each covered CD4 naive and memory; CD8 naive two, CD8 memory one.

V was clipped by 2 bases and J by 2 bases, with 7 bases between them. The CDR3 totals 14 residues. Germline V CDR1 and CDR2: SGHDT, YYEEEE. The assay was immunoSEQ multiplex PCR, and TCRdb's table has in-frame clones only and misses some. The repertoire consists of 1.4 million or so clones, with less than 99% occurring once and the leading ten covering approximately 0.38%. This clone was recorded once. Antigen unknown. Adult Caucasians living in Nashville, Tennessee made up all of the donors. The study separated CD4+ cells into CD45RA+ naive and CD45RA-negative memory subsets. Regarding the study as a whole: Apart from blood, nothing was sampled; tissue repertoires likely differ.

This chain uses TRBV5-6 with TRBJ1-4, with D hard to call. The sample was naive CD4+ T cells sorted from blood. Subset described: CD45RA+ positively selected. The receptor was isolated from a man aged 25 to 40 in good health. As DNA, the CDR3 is TGTGCCAGCAGCTTCCCCGCTACTAATGAAAAACTGTTTTTT. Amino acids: CASSFPATNEKLFF.